This T cell receptor (beta chain) was identified during a study of OX40 agonist ivuxolimab in advanced cancers. Repertoires were generated with immunoSEQ multiplex PCR, while TCRdb's copy carries only in-frame clones and drops some. The profile covers nearly 110,000 clones, with 90% appearing a single time and approximately 0.49% taken by the ten largest. The source of this sequence is an adult with an advanced solid tumor such as melanoma, head and neck, liver or kidney cancer. Here the sequenced sample was CD4+ or CD8+ T cells sorted from blood, taken in a trial of the OX40 agonist ivuxolimab.

CDR3 loop: CASSYSGGSGQPQHF. The CDR3 nucleotides are TGTGCCAGCAGTTACTCTGGGGGCTCTGGTCAGCCCCAGCATTTT. The chain is built from TRBV6-6 and TRBJ1-5; maybe TRBD1 (6 bases). V was cut by 0 bases and J by 6 bases, with 12 bases left in between. The CDR3 loop spans 15 amino acids. Germline V gene sequence: CDR1 MNHNY, CDR2 SVGAGI (reference sequence).